This T cell receptor beta chain was recovered during a study of prognosis after radiotherapy for stage I lung cancer. On the study more broadly: Those with stage I non-small cell lung cancer who took part were enrolled between April 2018 and 2019. Overall study results and limits: There were reportedly differences in TRBV and TRBJ gene usage between patients with and without metastases.

This clonotype was observed at least ten times. As yet, its antigen is unknown. The ends were cut back, 6 bases at V and 6 bases at J, with 15 bases in the middle. This CDR3 is 14 amino acids long. It was by two-round multiplex PCR that TCR beta CDR3 was amplified from genomic DNA. Each TRBV and TRBJ gene had its own primer in the first PCR round. Using its own MiXCR run on the multiplex PCR reads, TCRdb lists one record per CDR3 protein. Of 59,000 or so distinct CDR3 sequences listed, about 25% are singletons. Sequenced material: PBMCs, taken before or after stereotactic body radiation therapy (not recorded which). The TCR was taken from a donor over 45 with non-small cell lung cancer. The chain is built from TRBV12-3 or TRBV12-4 and TRBJ2-1; D ambiguous. CDR3 sequence (DNA): TGTGCCAGCAGACCCTTAGGCTTTAGCAATGAGCAGTTCTTC. Protein sequence: CASRPLGFSNEQFF.